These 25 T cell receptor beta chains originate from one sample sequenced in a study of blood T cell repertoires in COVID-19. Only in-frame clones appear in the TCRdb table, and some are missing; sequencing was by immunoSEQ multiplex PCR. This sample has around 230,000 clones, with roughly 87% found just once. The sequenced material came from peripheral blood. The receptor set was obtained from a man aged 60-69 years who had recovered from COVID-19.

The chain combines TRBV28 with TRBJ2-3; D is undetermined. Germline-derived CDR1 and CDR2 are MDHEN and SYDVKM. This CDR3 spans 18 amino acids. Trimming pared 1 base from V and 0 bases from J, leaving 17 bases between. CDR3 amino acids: CASSLSPSETFSTDTQYF. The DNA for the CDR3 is TGTGCCAGCAGTTTATCCCCATCGGAGACCTTTAGCACAGATACGCAGTATTTT.

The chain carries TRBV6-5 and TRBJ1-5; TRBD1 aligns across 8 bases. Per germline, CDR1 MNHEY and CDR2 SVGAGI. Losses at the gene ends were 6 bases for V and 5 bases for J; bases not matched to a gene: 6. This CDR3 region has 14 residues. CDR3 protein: CASRQGALDQPQHF. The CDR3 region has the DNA TGTGCCAGCAGGCAGGGGGCCTTAGATCAGCCCCAGCATTTT.

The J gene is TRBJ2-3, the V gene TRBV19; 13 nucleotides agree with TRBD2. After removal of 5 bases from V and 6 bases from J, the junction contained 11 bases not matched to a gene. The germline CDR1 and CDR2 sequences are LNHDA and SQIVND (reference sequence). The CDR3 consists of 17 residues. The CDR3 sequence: CASSATSGGAYWDTQYF. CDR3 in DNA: TGTGCCAGTAGTGCTACTAGCGGGGGGGCGTATTGGGATACGCAGTATTTT. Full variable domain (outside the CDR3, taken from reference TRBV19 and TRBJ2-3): DGGITQSPKYLFRKEGQNVTLSCEQNLNHDAMYWYRQDPGQGLRLIYYSQIVNDFQKGDIAEGYSVSREKKESFPLTVTSAQKNPTAFYLCASSATSGGAYWDTQYFGPGTRLTVL.

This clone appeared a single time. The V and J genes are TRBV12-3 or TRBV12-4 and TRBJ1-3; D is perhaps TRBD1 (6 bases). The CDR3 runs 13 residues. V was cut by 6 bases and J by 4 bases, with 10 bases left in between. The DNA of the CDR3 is TGTGCCAGCAGGAGGGGGAACGGAAACACCATATATTTT. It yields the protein CASRRGNGNTIYF.

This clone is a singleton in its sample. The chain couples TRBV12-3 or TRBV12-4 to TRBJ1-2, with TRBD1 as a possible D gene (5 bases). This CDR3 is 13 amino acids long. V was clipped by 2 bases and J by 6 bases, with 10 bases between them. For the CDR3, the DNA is TGTGCCAGCAGTTTAAGGGGAGGGCATGGCTACACCTTC. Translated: CASSLRGGHGYTF.

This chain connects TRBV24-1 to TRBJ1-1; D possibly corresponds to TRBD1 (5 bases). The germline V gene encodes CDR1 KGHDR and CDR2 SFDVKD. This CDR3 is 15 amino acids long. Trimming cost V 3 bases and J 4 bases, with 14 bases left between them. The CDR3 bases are TGTGCCACCAGTGATCCCCGGCGGGGGGTCACTGAAGCTTTCTTT. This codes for CATSDPRRGVTEAFF.

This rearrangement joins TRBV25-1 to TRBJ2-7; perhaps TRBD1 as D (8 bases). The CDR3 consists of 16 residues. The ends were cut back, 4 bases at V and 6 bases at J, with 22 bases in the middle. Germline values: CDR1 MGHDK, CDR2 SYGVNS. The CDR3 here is CASSGLGQGGFGEQYF. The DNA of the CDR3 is TGTGCCAGCAGTGGCCTAGGACAGGGAGGGTTTGGCGAGCAGTACTTC.

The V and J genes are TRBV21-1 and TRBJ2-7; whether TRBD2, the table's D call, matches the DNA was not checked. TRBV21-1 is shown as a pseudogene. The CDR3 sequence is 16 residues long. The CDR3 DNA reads TGTGCCAGCAGCAATCTCTGGGACTACAAGGGCAGAGGGCAGTACGTC. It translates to CASSNLWDYKGRGQYV.

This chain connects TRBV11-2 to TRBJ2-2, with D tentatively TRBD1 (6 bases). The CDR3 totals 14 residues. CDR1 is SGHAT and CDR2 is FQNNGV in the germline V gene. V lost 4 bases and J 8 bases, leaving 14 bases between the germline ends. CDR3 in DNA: TGTGCCAGCAGCTCGGGACAACTCTCGGGGGAGCTGTTTTTT. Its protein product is CASSSGQLSGELFF.

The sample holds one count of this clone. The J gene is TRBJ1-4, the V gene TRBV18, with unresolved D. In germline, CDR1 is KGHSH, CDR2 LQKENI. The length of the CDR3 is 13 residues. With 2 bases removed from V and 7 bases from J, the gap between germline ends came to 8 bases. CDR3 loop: CASSPGETEKLFF. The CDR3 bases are TGTGCCAGCTCACCAGGGGAGACTGAAAAACTGTTTTTT.

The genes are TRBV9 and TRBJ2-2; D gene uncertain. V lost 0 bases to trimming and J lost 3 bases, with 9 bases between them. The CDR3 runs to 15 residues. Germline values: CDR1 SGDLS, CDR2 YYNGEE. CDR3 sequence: CASSVVASYTGELFF. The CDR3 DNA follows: TGTGCCAGCAGCGTAGTTGCGTCCTACACCGGGGAGCTGTTTTTT.

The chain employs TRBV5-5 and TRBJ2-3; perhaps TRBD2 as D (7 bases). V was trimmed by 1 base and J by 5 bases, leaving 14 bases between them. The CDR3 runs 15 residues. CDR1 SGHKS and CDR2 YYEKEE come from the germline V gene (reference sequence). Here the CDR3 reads CASSLWGGQGDTQYF. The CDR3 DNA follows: TGTGCCAGCAGCTTGTGGGGGGGGCAGGGAGATACGCAGTATTTT. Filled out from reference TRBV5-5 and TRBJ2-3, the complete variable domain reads DAGVTQSPTHLIKTRGQQVTLRCSPISGHKSVSWYQQVLGQGPQFIFQYYEKEERGRGNFPDRFSARQFPNYSSELNVNALLLGDSALYLCASSLWGGQGDTQYFGPGTRLTVL.

The CDR3 here is CASSYATSTPQYF. In DNA, the CDR3 is TGTGCCAGCAGCTACGCGACTAGCACCCCCCAGTATTTT. The genes are TRBV5-8 and TRBJ2-3; 7 bases line up with TRBD2. With 3 bases clipped from V and 12 bases from J, the junction kept 10 bases outside the gene matches. The CDR3 is made up of 13 amino acids. Germline V gene lookup returns CDR1 SGHTS and CDR2 YDEGEE.

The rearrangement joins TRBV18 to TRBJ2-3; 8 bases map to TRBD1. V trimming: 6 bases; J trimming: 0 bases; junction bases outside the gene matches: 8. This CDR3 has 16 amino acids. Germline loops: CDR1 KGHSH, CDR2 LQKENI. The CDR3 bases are TGTGCCAGCTCGCTCTACAGGGGGTCGAGCACAGATACGCAGTATTTT. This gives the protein CASSLYRGSSTDTQYF. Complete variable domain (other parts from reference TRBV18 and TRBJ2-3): NAGVMQNPRHLVRRRGQEARLRCSPMKGHSHVYWYRQLPEEGLKFMVYLQKENIIDESGMPKERFSAEFPKEGPSILRIQQVVRGDSAAYFCASSLYRGSSTDTQYFGPGTRLTVL.

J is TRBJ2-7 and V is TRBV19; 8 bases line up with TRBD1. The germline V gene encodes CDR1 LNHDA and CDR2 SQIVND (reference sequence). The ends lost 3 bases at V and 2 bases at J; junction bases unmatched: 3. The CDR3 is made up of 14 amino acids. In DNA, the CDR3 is TGTGCCAGTAGTATCAACAGGGGGACCTACGAGCAGTACTTC. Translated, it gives CASSINRGTYEQYF.

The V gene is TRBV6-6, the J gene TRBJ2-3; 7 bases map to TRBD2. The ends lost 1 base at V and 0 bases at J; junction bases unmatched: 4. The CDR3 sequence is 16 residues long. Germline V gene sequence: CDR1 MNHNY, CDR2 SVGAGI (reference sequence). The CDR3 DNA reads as TGTGCCAGCAGTTACTGGCGGGGGAGTAGCACAGATACGCAGTATTTT. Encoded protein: CASSYWRGSSTDTQYF.

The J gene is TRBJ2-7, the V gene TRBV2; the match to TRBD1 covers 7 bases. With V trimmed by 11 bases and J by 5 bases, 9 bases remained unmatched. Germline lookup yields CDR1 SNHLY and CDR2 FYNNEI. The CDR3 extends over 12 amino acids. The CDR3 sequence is CASRRQGDEQYF. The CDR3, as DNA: TGTGCCTCCCGGAGGCAGGGGGACGAGCAGTACTTC.

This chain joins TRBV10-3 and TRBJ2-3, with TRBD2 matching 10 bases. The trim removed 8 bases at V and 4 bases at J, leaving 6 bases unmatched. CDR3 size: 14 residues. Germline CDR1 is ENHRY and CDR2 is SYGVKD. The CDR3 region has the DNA TGTGCCATCGGGAGCGGGGGGGCGGCAGATACGCAGTATTTT. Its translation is CAIGSGGAADTQYF.

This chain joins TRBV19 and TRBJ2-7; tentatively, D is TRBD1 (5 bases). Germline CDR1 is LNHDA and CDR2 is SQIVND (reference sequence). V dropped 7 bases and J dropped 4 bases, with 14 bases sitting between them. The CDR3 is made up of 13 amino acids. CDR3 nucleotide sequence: TGTGCCAGTACGGTGCAGCAGGGTTACGAGCAGTACTTC. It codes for CASTVQQGYEQYF.

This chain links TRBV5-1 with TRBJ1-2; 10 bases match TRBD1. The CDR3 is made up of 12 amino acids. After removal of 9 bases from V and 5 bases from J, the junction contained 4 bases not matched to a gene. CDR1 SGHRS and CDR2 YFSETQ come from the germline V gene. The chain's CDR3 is CATSDRGYGYTF. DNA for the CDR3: TGCGCCACCTCGGACAGGGGGTATGGCTACACCTTC.

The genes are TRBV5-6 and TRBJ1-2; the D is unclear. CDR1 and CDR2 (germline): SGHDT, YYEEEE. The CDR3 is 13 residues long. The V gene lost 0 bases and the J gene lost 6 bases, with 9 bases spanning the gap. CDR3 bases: TGTGCCAGCAGCTTGGGCGGTCCCCATGGCTACACCTTC. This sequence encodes CASSLGGPHGYTF.

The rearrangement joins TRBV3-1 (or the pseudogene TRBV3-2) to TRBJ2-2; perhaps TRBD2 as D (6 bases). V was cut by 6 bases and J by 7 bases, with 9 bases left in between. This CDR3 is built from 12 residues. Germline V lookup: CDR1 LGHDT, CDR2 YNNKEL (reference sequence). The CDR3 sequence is CASRRGGGELFF. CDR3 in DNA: TGTGCCAGCAGGCGGGGAGGCGGGGAGCTGTTTTTT.

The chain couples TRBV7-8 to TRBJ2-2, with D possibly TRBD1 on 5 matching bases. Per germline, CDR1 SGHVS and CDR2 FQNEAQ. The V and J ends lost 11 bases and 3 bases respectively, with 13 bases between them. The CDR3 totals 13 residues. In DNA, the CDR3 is TGTGCCCGCCCACAGGATGACACCGGGGAGCTGTTTTTT. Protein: CARPQDDTGELFF.

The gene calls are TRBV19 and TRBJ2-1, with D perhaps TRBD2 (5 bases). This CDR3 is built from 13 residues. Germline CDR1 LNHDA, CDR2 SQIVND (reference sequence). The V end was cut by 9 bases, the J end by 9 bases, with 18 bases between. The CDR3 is CASTGNSLGEQFF. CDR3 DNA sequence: TGTGCCAGCACCGGGAATTCTCTCGGTGAGCAGTTCTTC.

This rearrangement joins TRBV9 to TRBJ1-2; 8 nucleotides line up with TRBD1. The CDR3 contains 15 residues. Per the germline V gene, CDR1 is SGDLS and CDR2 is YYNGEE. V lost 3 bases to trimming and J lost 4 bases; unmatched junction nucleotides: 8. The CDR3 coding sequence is TGTGCCAGCAGCGGCCCCCGGCAGGGGGCCTATGGCTACACCTTC. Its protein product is CASSGPRQGAYGYTF.